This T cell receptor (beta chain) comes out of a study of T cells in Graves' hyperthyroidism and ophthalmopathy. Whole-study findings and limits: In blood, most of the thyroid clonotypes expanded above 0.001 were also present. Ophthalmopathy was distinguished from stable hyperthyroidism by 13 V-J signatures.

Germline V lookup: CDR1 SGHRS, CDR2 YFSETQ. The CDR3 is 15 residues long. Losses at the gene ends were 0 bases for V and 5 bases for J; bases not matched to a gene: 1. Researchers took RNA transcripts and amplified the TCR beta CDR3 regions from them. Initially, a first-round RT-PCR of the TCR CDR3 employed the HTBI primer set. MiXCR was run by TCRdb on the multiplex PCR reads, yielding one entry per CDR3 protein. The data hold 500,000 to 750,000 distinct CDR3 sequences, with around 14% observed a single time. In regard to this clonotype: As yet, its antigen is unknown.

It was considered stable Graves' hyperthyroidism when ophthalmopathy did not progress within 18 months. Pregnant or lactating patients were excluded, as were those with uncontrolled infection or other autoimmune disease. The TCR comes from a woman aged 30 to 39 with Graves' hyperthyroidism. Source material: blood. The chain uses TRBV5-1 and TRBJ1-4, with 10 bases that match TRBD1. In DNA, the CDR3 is TGCGCCAGCAGCTTGGAGACAGGGGGCAATGAAAAACTGTTTTTT. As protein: CASSLETGGNEKLFF.